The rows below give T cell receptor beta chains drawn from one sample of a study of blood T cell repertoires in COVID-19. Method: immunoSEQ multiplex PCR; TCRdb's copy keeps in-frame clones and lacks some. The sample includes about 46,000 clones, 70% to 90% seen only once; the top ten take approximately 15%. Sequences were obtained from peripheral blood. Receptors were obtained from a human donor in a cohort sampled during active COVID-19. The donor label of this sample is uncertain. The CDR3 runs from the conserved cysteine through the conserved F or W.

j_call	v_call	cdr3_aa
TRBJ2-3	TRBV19	CASTAGPDRGPTDTQYF
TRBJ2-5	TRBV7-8	CASSLTSGGALETQYF
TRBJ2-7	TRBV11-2	CASSLDTATYEQYF
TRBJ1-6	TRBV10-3	CAITARGFAGAGGSPLHF
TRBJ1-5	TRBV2	CASSEALLRVPQPQHF
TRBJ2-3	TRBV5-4	CASSAGLAALTDTQYF
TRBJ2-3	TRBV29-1	CSAIAGGTDTQYF
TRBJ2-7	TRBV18	CASSAFGTSSLGQYF
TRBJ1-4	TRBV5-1	CASSPRQGSNEKLFF
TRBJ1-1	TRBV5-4	CASSLAGNTEAFF
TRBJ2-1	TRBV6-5	CASRGAAYNEQFF
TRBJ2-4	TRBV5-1	CASSLGNRIKNIQYF
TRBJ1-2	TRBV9	CASSGFSGDYGYTF
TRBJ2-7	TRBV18	CASSSVAGTYEQYF
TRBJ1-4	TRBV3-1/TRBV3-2	CASSQPWTGASSATNEKLFF
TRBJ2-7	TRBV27	CASRIDRVQAYEQYF